These 9 T cell receptor beta chains were sequenced from one sample in a study of blood T cells in healthy people across ages (dated by TCRdb to the mid-2010s). The method behind the library was 5' RACE. The sequencing machine was an Illumina HiSeq 2500. The second PCR ran for roughly 7 to 11 cycles and used a J-beta primer mix along with a sample-barcoded 5' primer. TCRdb reran the public reads through fastp at Q25 and MiXCR, keeping productive beta chains. Rows are combined by CDR3 protein, so each entry shows the most common genes and DNA. The table for this sample lists roughly 2 million distinct CDR3 sequences; less than 50% of them were counted only once. The ten largest account for approximately 2.1% of the sample. The specimen sequenced was blood. These TCRs come from a woman in her thirties or forties in good health.

This rearrangement joins TRBV6-1 to TRBJ2-5, with D perhaps given as TRBD1 or TRBD2 (5 bases each). Trimming took off 7 bases at V and 2 bases at J, with 17 bases between the two ends. Per germline, CDR1 MNHNS and CDR2 SASEGT. This CDR3 region has 15 residues. In DNA, the CDR3 is TGTGCCAGCATGTGGGGGATGGTTGGGCAAGAGACCCAGTACTTC. Amino acid sequence: CASMWGMVGQETQYF.

This clonotype was detected only a few times. The chain recombines TRBV28 with TRBJ2-7; the D is unclear. There are 13 residues in the CDR3. The V end lost 4 bases, the J end lost 6 bases, and 13 bases lay between the germline ends. Germline values: CDR1 MDHEN, CDR2 SYDVKM. The CDR3 here is CASSYGSPSEQYF. CDR3 nucleotides: TGTGCCAGCAGTTACGGCTCACCGTCCGAGCAGTACTTC. The full variable domain, completed using reference TRBV28 and TRBJ2-7, is DVKVTQSSRYLVKRTGEKVFLECVQDMDHENMFWYRQDPGLGLRLIYFSYDVKMKEKGDIPEGYSVSREKKERFSLILESASTNQTSMYLCASSYGSPSEQYFGPGTRLTVT.

The rearrangement uses TRBV4-1 and TRBJ2-1; D possibly uses TRBD1 or TRBD2 (5 bases each). Trimming left V 3 bases short and J 15 bases short, with 18 bases between. Germline V gene lookup returns CDR1 MGHRA and CDR2 YSYEKL. The CDR3 runs to 13 residues. The DNA for the CDR3 is TGCGCCAGCAGCCAGGGGGACCTCCAGACGCCGTTCTTC. The encoded protein is CASSQGDLQTPFF.

This clonotype appeared a few times. The chain joins TRBV4-3 to TRBJ2-1, with TRBD2 matching 7 bases. The CDR3 sequence is 13 residues long. Germline values: CDR1 LGHNA, CDR2 YSLEER. V was pared by 2 bases and J by 10 bases, with 5 bases of the junction left unmatched. CDR3 protein: CASSQSGGYEQFF. CDR3 DNA sequence: TGCGCCAGCAGCCAATCGGGGGGTTACGAGCAGTTCTTC.

A single count supports this clonotype. The rearrangement joins TRBV20-1 to TRBJ2-2, with TRBD2 matching 7 bases. Per the germline V gene, CDR1 is DFQATT and CDR2 is SNEGSKA (reference sequence). The CDR3 consists of 14 residues. Trimming took 3 bases from V and 1 from J; bases not matched to a gene: 2. The DNA for the CDR3 is TGCAGTGCTAGTCCGGGGGGGAACACCGGGGAGCTGTTTTTT. It yields the protein CSASPGGNTGELFF.

This chain uses TRBV25-1 with TRBJ2-1; D may match TRBD1 or TRBD2 (5 bases each). The CDR3 loop spans 13 amino acids. Germline CDR1 is MGHDK and CDR2 is SYGVNS. Trimming cost V 9 bases and J 7 bases, with 16 bases left between them. The CDR3 is CASSGTVQNEQFF. The CDR3 DNA follows: TGTGCCAGTTCCGGGACCGTTCAGAATGAGCAGTTCTTC.

The rearrangement uses TRBV7-2 and TRBJ2-3, with 10 bases identical to TRBD2. The trim removed 2 bases at V and 2 bases at J, leaving 4 bases unmatched. Germline CDR1 is SGHTA and CDR2 is FQGNSA. This CDR3 contains 16 residues. The CDR3 protein is CASSLQRGGPTDTQYF. CDR3 in DNA: TGTGCCAGCAGCTTACAGCGGGGGGGCCCCACAGATACGCAGTATTTT.

This clonotype appeared once. The chain uses TRBV7-2 and TRBJ2-3; no firm D call. The CDR3 has 13 amino acids. V lost 7 bases and J lost 3, with 11 bases in between. The germline CDR1 and CDR2 sequences are SGHTA and FQGNSA. CDR3 coding DNA: TGTGCCAGCACGATTGGGTTTACAGATACGCAGTATTTT. Translating gives CASTIGFTDTQYF.

In this sample, this clonotype turned up once. This chain uses TRBV28 with TRBJ2-1, with 7 bases identical to TRBD1. The CDR3 has 15 residues. CDR1 MDHEN and CDR2 SYDVKM come from the germline V gene. Trimming at V came to 6 bases and at J to 13 bases, leaving 18 bases not matched to a gene. CDR3 region: CASRRPGTAQETQFF. Written as DNA, the CDR3 is TGTGCCAGCAGACGTCCGGGGACAGCTCAAGAGACCCAGTTCTTC.